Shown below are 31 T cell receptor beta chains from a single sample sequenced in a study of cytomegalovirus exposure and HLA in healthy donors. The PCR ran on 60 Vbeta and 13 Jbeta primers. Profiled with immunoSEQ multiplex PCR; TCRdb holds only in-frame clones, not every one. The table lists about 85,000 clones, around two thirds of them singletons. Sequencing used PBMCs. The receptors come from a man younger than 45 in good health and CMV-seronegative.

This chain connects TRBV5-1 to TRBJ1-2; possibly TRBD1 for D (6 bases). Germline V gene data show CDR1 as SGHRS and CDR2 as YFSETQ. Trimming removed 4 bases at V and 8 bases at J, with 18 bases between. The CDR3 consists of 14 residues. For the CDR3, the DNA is TGCGCCAGCAGCCCGGAGCAGGGGCAGGGAGGCTACACCTTC. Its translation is CASSPEQGQGGYTF.

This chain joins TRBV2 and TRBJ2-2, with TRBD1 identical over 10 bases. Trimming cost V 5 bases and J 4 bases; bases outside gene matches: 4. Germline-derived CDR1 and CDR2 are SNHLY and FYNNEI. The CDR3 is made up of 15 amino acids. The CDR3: CASSKTGGTTGELFF. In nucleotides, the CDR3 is TGTGCCAGCAGTAAGACAGGGGGCACCACCGGGGAGCTGTTTTTT.

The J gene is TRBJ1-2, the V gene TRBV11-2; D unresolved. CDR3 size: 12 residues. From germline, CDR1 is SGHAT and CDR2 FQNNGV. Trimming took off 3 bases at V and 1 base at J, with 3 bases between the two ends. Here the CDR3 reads CASSFSNYGYTF. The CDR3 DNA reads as TGTGCCAGCAGCTTCAGTAACTATGGCTACACCTTC. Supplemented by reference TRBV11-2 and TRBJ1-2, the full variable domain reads EAGVAQSPRYKIIEKRQSVAFWCNPISGHATLYWYQQILGQGPKLLIQFQNNGVVDDSQLPKDRFSAERLKGVDSTLKIQPAKLEDSAVYLCASSFSNYGYTFGSGTRLTVV.

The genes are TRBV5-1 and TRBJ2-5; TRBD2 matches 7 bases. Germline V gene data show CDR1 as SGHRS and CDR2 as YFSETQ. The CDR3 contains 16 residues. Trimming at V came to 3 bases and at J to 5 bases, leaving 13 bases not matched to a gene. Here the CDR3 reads CASSSRTSLNGETQYF. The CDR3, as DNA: TGCGCCAGCAGCTCCAGGACTAGTTTAAATGGGGAGACCCAGTACTTC.

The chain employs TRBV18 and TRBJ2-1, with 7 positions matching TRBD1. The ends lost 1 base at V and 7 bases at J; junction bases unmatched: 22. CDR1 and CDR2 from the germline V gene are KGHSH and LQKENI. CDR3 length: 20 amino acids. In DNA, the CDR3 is TGTGCCAGCTCACCACTAGCCTCAACAGGGGTTGGAGGAATCCCGAATGAGCAGTTCTTC. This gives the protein CASSPLASTGVGGIPNEQFF. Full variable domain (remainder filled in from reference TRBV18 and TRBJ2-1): NAGVMQNPRHLVRRRGQEARLRCSPMKGHSHVYWYRQLPEEGLKFMVYLQKENIIDESGMPKERFSAEFPKEGPSILRIQQVVRGDSAAYFCASSPLASTGVGGIPNEQFFGPGTRLTVL.

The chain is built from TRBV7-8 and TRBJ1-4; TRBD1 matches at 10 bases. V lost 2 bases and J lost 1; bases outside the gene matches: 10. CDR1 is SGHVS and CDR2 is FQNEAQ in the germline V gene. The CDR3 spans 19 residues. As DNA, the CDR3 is TGTGCCAGCAGCTTATATCCTTTGACAGGGGGCGAAACTAATGAAAAACTGTTTTTT. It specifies CASSLYPLTGGETNEKLFF. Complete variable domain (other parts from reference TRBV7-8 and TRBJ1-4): GAGVSQSPRYKVAKRGQDVALRCDPISGHVSLFWYQQALGQGPEFLTYFQNEAQLDKSGLPSDRFFAERPEGSVSTLKIQRTQQEDSAVYLCASSLYPLTGGETNEKLFFGSGTQLSVL.

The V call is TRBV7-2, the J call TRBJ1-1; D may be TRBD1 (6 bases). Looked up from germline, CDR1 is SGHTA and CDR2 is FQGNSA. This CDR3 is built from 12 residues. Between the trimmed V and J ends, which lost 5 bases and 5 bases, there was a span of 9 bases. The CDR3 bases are TGTGCCAGCAGCGCCGGGACAACTGAAGCTTTCTTT. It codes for CASSAGTTEAFF.

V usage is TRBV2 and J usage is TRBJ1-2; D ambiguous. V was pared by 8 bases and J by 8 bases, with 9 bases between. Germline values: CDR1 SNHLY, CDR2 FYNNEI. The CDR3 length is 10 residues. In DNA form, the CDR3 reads TGTGCCAGCGGTGCGGTCGGCTACACCTTC. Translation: CASGAVGYTF.

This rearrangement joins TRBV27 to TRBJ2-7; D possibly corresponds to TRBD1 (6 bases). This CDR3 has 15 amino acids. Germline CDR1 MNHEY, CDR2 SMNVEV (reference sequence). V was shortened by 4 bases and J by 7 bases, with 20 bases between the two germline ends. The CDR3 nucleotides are TGTGCCAGCAGTTACTCGGGCAGGGGTGATGGGGAGCAGTACTTC. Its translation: CASSYSGRGDGEQYF.

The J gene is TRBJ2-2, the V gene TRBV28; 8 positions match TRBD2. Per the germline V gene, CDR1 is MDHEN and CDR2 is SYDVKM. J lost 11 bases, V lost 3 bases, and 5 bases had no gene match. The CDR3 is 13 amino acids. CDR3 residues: CASSLGTSGELFF. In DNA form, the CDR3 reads TGTGCCAGCAGTTTGGGTACTAGCGGAGAGCTGTTTTTT.

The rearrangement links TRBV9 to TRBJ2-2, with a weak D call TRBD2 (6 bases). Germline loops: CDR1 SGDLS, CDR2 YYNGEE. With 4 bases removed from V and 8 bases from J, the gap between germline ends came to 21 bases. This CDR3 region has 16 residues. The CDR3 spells CASSFYLDYSRGELFF. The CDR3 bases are TGTGCCAGCAGCTTTTACCTGGACTACTCCAGGGGGGAGCTGTTTTTT.

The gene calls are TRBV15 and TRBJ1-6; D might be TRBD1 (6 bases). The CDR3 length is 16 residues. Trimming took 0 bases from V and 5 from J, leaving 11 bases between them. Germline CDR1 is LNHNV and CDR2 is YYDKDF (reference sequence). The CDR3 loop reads CATSRDYRDNNSPLHF. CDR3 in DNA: TGTGCCACCAGCAGAGATTACAGGGACAATAATTCACCCCTCCACTTT.

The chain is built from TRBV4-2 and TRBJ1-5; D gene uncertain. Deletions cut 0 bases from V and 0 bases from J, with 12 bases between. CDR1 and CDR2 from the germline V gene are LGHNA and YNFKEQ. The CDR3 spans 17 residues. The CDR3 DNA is TGTGCCAGCAGCCAAGACCCGGGAGGGCATAGCAATCAGCCCCAGCATTTT. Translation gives CASSQDPGGHSNQPQHF.

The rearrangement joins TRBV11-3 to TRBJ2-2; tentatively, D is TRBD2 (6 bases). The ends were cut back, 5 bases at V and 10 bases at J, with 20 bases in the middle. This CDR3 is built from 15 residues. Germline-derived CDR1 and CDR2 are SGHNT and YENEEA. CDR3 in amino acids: CASSHRRGPREELFF. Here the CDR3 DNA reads TGTGCCAGCAGCCACAGGAGGGGACCGCGGGAGGAGCTGTTTTTT.

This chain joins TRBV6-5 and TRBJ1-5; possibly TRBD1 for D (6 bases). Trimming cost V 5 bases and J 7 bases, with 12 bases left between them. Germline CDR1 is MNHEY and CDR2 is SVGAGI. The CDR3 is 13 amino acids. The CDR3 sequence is CASSPQGGQPQHF. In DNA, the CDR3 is TGTGCCAGCAGTCCACAGGGTGGGCAGCCCCAGCATTTT.

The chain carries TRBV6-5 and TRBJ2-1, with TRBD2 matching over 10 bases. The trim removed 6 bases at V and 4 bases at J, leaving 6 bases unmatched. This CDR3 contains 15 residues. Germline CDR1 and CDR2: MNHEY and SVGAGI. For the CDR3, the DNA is TGTGCCAGCAGACTTACTAGCGGGGCTTACAATGAGCAGTTCTTC. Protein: CASRLTSGAYNEQFF.

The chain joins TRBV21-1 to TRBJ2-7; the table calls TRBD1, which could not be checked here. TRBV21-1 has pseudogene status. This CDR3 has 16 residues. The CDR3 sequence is CASSGPGHKSTYEQYF. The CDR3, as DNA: TGTGCCAGCAGCGGACCAGGACACAAGTCTACCTACGAGCAGTACTTC.

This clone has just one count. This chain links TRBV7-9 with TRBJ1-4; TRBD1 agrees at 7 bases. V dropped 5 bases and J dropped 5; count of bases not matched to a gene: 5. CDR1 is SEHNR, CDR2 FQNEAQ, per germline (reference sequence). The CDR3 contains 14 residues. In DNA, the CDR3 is TGTGCCAGCAGCCCTGGGACAGACAATGAAAAACTGTTTTTT. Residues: CASSPGTDNEKLFF.

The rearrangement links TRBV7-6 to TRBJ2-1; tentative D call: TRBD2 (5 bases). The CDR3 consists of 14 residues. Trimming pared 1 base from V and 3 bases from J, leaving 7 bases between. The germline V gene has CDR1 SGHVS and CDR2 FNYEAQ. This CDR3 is CASSLGSGYNEQFF. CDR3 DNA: TGTGCCAGCAGCTTAGGGAGCGGCTACAATGAGCAGTTCTTC.

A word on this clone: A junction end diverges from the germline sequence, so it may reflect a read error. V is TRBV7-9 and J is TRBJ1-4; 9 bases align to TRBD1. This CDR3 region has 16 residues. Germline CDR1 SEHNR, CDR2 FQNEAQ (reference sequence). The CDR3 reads CSSSLRTGAKFEKLFF. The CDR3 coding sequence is TGTTCCAGCAGCTTAAGGACAGGGGCCAAGTTTGAAAAACTGTTTTTT.

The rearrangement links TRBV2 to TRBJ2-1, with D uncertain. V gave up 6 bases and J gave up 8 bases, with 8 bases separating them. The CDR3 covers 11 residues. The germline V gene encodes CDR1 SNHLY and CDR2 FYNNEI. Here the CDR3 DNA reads TGTGCCAGCAGAAGCGACCATGAGCAGTTCTTC. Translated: CASRSDHEQFF.

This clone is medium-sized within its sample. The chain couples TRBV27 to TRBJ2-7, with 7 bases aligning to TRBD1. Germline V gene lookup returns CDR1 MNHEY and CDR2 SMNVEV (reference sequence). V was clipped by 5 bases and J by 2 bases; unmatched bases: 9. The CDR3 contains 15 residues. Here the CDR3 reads CASSPQPGTAYEQYF. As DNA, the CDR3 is TGTGCCAGCAGTCCTCAGCCCGGGACAGCCTACGAGCAGTACTTC.

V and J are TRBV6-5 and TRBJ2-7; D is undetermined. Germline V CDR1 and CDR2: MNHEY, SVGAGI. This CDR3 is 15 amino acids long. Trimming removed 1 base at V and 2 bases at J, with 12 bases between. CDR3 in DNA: TGTGCCAGCAGTTACTTACCTACAGCAACCTACGAGCAGTACTTC. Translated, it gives CASSYLPTATYEQYF.

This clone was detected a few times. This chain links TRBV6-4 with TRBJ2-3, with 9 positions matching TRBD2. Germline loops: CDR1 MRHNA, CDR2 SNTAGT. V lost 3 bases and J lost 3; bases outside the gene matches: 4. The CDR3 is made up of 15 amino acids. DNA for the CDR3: TGTGCCAGCAGTGAGATAGCGGGGGCGACAGATACGCAGTATTTT. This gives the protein CASSEIAGATDTQYF.

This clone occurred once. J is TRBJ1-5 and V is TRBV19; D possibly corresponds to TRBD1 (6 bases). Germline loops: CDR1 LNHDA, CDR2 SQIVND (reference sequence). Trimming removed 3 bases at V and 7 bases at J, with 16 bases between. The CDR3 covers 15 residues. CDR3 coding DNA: TGTGCCAGTAGTATCCGGGCCAGGGGAGGGCAGCCCCAGCATTTT. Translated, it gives CASSIRARGGQPQHF.

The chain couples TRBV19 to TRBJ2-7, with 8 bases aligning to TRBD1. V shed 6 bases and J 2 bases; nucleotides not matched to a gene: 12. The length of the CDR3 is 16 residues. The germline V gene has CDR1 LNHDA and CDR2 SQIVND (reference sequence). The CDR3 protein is CASSKSSGQVTYEQYF. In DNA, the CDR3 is TGTGCCAGTAGCAAAAGCTCGGGACAGGTGACCTACGAGCAGTACTTC.

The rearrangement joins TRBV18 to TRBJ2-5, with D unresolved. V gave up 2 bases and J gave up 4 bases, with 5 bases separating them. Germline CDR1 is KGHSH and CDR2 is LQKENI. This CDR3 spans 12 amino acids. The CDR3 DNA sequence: TGTGCCAGCTCACCAAAGCGAGAGACCCAGTACTTC. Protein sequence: CASSPKRETQYF.

CDR3 bases: TGTGCCAGCAGCCCTTGGGACTTGACGGCTAATGAAAAACTGTTTTTT. This encodes CASSPWDLTANEKLFF. The chain links TRBV7-2 to TRBJ1-4; a weak D match, TRBD1 (5 bases). The CDR3 loop spans 16 amino acids. Trimming removed 5 bases at V and 3 bases at J, with 16 bases between. The germline CDR1 and CDR2 sequences are SGHTA and FQGNSA.

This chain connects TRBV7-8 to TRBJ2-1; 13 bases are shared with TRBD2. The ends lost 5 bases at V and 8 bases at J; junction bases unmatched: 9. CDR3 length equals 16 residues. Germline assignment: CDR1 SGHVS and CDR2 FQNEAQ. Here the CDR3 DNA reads TGTGCCAGCAGCCGACGGACTAGCGGGAGTCGGGATGAGCAGTTCTTC. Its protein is CASSRRTSGSRDEQFF. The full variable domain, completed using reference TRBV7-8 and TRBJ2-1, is GAGVSQSPRYKVAKRGQDVALRCDPISGHVSLFWYQQALGQGPEFLTYFQNEAQLDKSGLPSDRFFAERPEGSVSTLKIQRTQQEDSAVYLCASSRRTSGSRDEQFFGPGTRLTVL.

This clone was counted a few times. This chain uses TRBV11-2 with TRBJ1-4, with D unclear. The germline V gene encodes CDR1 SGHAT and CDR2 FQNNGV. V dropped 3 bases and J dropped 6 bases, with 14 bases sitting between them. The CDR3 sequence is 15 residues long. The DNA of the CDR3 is TGTGCCAGCAGCTTGGCCAGGCGTATTGATGAAAAACTGTTTTTT. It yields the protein CASSLARRIDEKLFF.

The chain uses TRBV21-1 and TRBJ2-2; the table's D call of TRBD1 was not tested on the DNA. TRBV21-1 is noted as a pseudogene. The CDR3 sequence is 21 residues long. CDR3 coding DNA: TGTGCCAGCAGCAAATTTATCTGGAGGACAGGGTCCGCCGGGATAACCGGGGAGCTGTTTTTT. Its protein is CASSKFIWRTGSAGITGELFF.